These T cell receptor beta chains were read from a single sample in a study of OX40 agonist ivuxolimab in advanced cancers. Clones were read by immunoSEQ multiplex PCR, and TCRdb kept only the in-frame ones, dropping some. Here the sample spans roughly 63,000 clones, 83% being singletons. Sequencing used CD4+ or CD8+ T cells sorted from blood, obtained in a trial of the OX40 agonist ivuxolimab. The receptors originated from an adult with an advanced solid tumor such as melanoma, head and neck, liver or kidney cancer. CDR3s include the opening cysteine and the closing phenylalanine or tryptophan. The order of the fields is V gene, CDR3 protein.

TRBV4-3 | CASSQDAPSSYNSPLHF
TRBV7-3 | CASSLLSWGLGGEASTDTQYF
TRBV28 | CASSFVRGWAAGEKLFF
TRBV7-2 | CASSYDQGPYYEQYF
TRBV18 | CASSPRATSGDEQYF
TRBV9 | CASSSGTGGGETQYF
TRBV18 | CASSNTGESTDTQYF
TRBV18 | CASSSSSGTGAVGGNYEQYF
TRBV28 | CASSPGATNEKLFF
TRBV15 | CATSRDGPGGAWQPQHF
TRBV5-1 | CASSLGGAPSTDTQYF
TRBV27 | CASTDRRRGTEEQYF
TRBV6-5 | CASSYAANTGELFF
TRBV19 | CASSIDGASNSGANVLTF
TRBV28 | CASSFPLAGGQSSTDTQYF
TRBV15 | CATSPRYSGANVLTF
TRBV6-1 | CASSDPFRGPEAFF
TRBV28 | CASMGGNSPLHF
TRBV29-1 | CSVDKGVEAFF
TRBV7-9 | CASSLTGRNEQYF
TRBV7-2 | CASRRSGTSAGEQYF
TRBV6-4 | CASSPSGGSTDTQYF
TRBV6-6 | CASTTGLRGQPQHF
TRBV6-5 | CASTGTGDFYEQYF
TRBV6-6 | CASSTQGDQPQHF
TRBV11-3 | CASSLAGSYEQYF
TRBV7-3 | CASSLSENQPQHF
TRBV6-1 | CASNRDRETQYF
TRBV5-1 | CASSSGVVGSNQPQHF
TRBV9 | CASSAWESGNTIYF
TRBV5-6 | CASSLRGGQGTDTQYF
TRBV2 | CASRGAAETQYF
TRBV7-9 | CASSRADGGNEKLFF
TRBV5-1 | CASSHRGTDSSYGYTF
TRBV10-2 | CAGSSSGVEQFF
TRBV6-5 | CASSYWGTSGGYEQYF
TRBV7-2 | CASSFEGQGGSPLHF
TRBV5-1 | CASSLVGDTEAFF
TRBV5-1 | CASSGDSYNEQFF
TRBV28 | CATRAQGNEKLFF
TRBV15 | CATSRDRSAEQYF
TRBV5-8 | CASSYRASVQYF
TRBV29-1 | CSVRRGVGTEAFF
TRBV15 | CATSRDRNYGYTF
TRBV10-3 | CAIPSGGAATGELFF